What follows is one T cell receptor (beta chain) and its context. Its antigen is currently unknown. A read error may produce the germline difference seen at one junction end. MiXCR, run by TCRdb on the 5' RACE reads, gives a single entry per CDR3 protein. The sample records some 840,000 distinct CDR3 sequences, around 11% being singletons. These data belong to a study of CD8 T cells in ankylosing spondylitis. Study results and limitations: Characteristic, it appeared, of ankylosing spondylitis blood was a TCR beta motif of several highly homologous variants.

Germline values: CDR1 SGHAT, CDR2 FQNNGV. The CDR3 spans 14 residues. Material for sequencing was blood, either unsorted or a sorted T cell fraction (not recorded which). The J gene is TRBJ2-4, the V gene TRBV11-2; TRBD1 matches 10 bases. The TCR was taken from a male donor with ankylosing spondylitis. CDR3: CASSLGQGGNIEYF. The CDR3 region has the DNA TGTGCCAGCAGCCTCGGACAGGGGGGAAACATTGAGTACTTC.